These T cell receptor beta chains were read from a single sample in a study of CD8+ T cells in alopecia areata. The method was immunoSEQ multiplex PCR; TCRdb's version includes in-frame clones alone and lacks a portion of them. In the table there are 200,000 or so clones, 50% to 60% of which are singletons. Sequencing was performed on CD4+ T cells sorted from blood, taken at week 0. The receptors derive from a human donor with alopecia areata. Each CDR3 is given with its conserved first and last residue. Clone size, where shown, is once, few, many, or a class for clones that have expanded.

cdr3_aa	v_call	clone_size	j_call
CASRSTGPQTQYF	TRBV7-9	.	TRBJ2-5
CASSETHVRTDTQYF	TRBV25-1	.	TRBJ2-3
CASSAPGQGSYEQYF	TRBV7-9	.	TRBJ2-7
CASSTSAGGLSEQYF	TRBV5-1	.	TRBJ2-7
CAWGNWGTAGREQYF	TRBV30	.	TRBJ2-7
CASSVGGAREYNEQFF	TRBV9	few	TRBJ2-1
CASSRRDRYEQYF	TRBV5-6	.	TRBJ2-7
CASVRDNYGYTF	TRBV9	.	TRBJ1-2
CASRLGLAGEQYF	TRBV6-5	.	TRBJ2-7
CAWSNPMMAQSEQFF	TRBV30	.	TRBJ2-1
CAASGGSYNSPLHF	TRBV28	.	TRBJ1-6